This is a list of T cell receptor beta chains from one sample in a study of blood T cells in healthy people across ages. Via MiXCR, TCRdb re-called the 5' RACE reads, giving one row per CDR3 protein. The data show hundreds of thousands of distinct CDR3 sequences, 22% seen once. Sequencing was done on a sample of blood. The source of these receptors is a man between 65 and 80 years old in good health. Each CDR3 is given with its conserved first and last residue. D genes are given only for firm matches. For some rows the clone size is stated as once, few or many, or as a class when expanded; others skip it.

>few|NA|TRBV7-9|TRBJ2-2
TGTGCCAGCAGCTCCCGTCGACCCGATGGGGAGCTGTTTTTT
CASSSRRPDGELFF
>few|NA|TRBV21-1|TRBJ2-5
TGTGCCAGCAGCAAAGCCGGCGGGTTTCATGAAGAGACCCAGTACTTC
CASSKAGGFHEETQYF
>NA|NA|TRBV3-1|TRBJ1-2
TGTGCCAGCAGCCAAGCTGGGGCCAGGGTCTATGGCTACACCTTC
CASSQAGARVYGYTF
>NA|TRBD2|TRBV11-2|TRBJ2-5
TGTGCCAGCAGCCGGACTAGCGGGCCCCAAGAGACCCAGTACTTC
CASSRTSGPQETQYF
>few|NA|TRBV5-5|TRBJ1-5
TGTGCCAGCAGCTTGTTTTCCGAGGATCAGCCCCAGCATTTT
CASSLFSEDQPQHF
>NA|NA|TRBV11-3|TRBJ1-2
TGTGCCAGCAGCCCGAATTCCGGGACATATGGCTACACCTTC
CASSPNSGTYGYTF
>NA|TRBD2|TRBV19|TRBJ2-7
TGTGCCAGTAGTAGAGAGACTAGCGGGGGAAACTACGAGCAGTACTTC
CASSRETSGGNYEQYF
>NA|TRBD2|TRBV7-2|TRBJ2-1
TGTGCCAGCCTAAACTGGCTAGCGGGGGGGAGTGAGCAGTTCTTC
CASLNWLAGGSEQFF
>NA|TRBD1|TRBV20-1|TRBJ1-1
TGCAGTGCTAGAGATCAGGGACAGGGATATTTCCAGGGTATGAACACTGAAGCTTTCTTT
CSARDQGQGYFQGMNTEAFF
>once|TRBD2|TRBV6-4|TRBJ2-7
TGTGCCAGCAGCGAGGCTAGCGGGGGCTACGAGCAGTACTTC
CASSEASGGYEQYF
>few|TRBD1|TRBV5-1|TRBJ1-4
TGCGCCAGCAGCGAAGGACAGGGGGTTGAAAAACTGTTTTTT
CASSEGQGVEKLFF
>few|TRBD2|TRBV12-3/TRBV12-4|TRBJ2-5
TGTGCCAGCAGTTTACGGACTAGTCAAGAGACCCAGTACTTC
CASSLRTSQETQYF
>NA|NA|TRBV18|TRBJ2-1
TGTGCCAGCTCCACCTGGGGCAGGGGTGGATACAATGAGCAGTTCTTC
CASSTWGRGGYNEQFF
>many|TRBD1|TRBV5-1|TRBJ1-2
TGCGCCAGCAGCTTTCGACCGGGACAGGGGGGTTATGGCTACACCTTC
CASSFRPGQGGYGYTF
>few|NA|TRBV5-1|TRBJ2-5
TGCGCCAGCATCTCTGGTGGGCGGGACCAAGAGACCCAGTACTTC
CASISGGRDQETQYF
>few|NA|TRBV2|TRBJ2-2
TGTGCCAGCAGGGAAGAAGGGGTAGCGACCGGGGAGCTGTTTTTT
CASREEGVATGELFF
>few|NA|TRBV9|TRBJ1-1
TGTGCCAGCAGCGTAGTGGGTGGGGGAAACACTGAAGCTTTCTTT
CASSVVGGGNTEAFF
>once|NA|TRBV2|TRBJ2-1
TGTGCCAGCAGCGGGCCTACTAGCTACAATGAGCAGTTCTTC
CASSGPTSYNEQFF
>few|NA|TRBV15|TRBJ2-3
TGTGCCACCAGACGCAGCGATACGCAGTATTTT
CATRRSDTQYF
>NA|NA|TRBV30|TRBJ2-3
TGTGCCTGGAAATGGAGGGCAGATACGCAGTATTTT
CAWKWRADTQYF
>NA|TRBD2|TRBV5-1|TRBJ2-1
TGCGCCAGCAGCTTGGGCCCGGGGACCAGCGGGAGTTATGAGCAGTTCTTC
CASSLGPGTSGSYEQFF
>NA|TRBD1|TRBV7-3|TRBJ2-1
TGTGCCAGCAGCAAGGACAGGGCGAATGAGCAGTTCTTC
CASSKDRANEQFF
>few|TRBD2|TRBV29-1|TRBJ2-1
TGCAGCGTTTTTCTAGCGGGAGGGTACAATGAGCAGTTCTTC
CSVFLAGGYNEQFF
>NA|NA|TRBV29-1|TRBJ1-1
TGCAGCGTTGCTAAGGGGGGTAACACTGAAGCTTTCTTT
CSVAKGGNTEAFF
>NA|TRBD2|TRBV2|TRBJ2-3
TGTGCCAGCAGTGAAGGCTTGGGGACTAGCGGGAAGGTCACAGATACGCAGTATTTT
CASSEGLGTSGKVTDTQYF
>NA|NA|TRBV6-5|TRBJ2-3
TGTGCCGTACGAAAGCCTAGCACAGATACGCAGTATTTT
CAVRKPSTDTQYF
>many|NA|TRBV28|TRBJ2-7
TGTGCCAGCAGTTCAACCCCAGACAGCTCCTACGAGCAGTACTTC
CASSSTPDSSYEQYF
>few|TRBD2|TRBV5-1|TRBJ2-3
TGCGCCAGCAGCTGGTCTAGCGGGGGGGCCGGTACGCAGTATTTT
CASSWSSGGAGTQYF
>NA|NA|TRBV7-8|TRBJ2-1
TGTGCCAGCAGCCCACGGCCAAGTAGCGACAATGAGCAGTTCTTC
CASSPRPSSDNEQFF
>few|TRBD2|TRBV4-2|TRBJ2-5
TGTGCCAGCAGCCAAACTAGCGGGATACAAGAGACCCAGTACTTC
CASSQTSGIQETQYF
>NA|TRBD1|TRBV6-1|TRBJ1-3
TGTGCCAGCAGTTGGGACAGAGCTGGAAACACCATATATTTT
CASSWDRAGNTIYF
>few|TRBD2|TRBV10-3|TRBJ2-7
TGTGCCATCAGCGGTAGCGGGAGATCCTACGAGCAGTACTTC
CAISGSGRSYEQYF
>NA|TRBD2|TRBV12-3/TRBV12-4|TRBJ2-1
TGTGCCAGCAATCAGGGACTAGCGGGCTACAATGAGCAGTTCTTC
CASNQGLAGYNEQFF
>few|NA|TRBV29-1|TRBJ1-2
TGCAGCGTTGAATTTGGCCACCTGGGCTATGGCTACACCTTC
CSVEFGHLGYGYTF